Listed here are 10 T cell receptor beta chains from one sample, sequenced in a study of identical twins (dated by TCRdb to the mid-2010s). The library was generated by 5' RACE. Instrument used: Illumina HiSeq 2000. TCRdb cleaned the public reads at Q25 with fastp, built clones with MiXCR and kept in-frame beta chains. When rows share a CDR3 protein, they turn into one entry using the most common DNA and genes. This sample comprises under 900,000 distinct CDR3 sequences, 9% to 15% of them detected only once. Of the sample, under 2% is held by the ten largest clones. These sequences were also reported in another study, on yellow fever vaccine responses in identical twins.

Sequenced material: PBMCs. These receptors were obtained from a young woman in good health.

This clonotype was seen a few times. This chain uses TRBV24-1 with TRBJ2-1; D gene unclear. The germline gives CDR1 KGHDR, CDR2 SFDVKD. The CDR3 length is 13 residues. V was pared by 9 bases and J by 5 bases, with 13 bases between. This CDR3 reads CATSSVNNNEQFF. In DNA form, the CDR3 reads TGTGCCACCTCGAGTGTGAACAACAATGAGCAGTTCTTC.

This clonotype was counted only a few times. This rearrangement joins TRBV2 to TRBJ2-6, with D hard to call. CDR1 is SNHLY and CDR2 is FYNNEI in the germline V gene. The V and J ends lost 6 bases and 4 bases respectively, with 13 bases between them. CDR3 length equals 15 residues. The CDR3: CASSQASGGANVLTF. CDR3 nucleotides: TGTGCCAGCAGCCAAGCCTCTGGGGGGGCCAACGTCCTGACTTTC.

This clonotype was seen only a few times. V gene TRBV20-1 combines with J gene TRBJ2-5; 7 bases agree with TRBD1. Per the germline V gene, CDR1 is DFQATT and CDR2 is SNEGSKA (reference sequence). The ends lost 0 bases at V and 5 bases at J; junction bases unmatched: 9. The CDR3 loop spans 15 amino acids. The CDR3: CSARDRTGTKETQYF. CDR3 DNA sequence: TGCAGTGCTAGAGATCGGACAGGCACTAAGGAGACCCAGTACTTC.

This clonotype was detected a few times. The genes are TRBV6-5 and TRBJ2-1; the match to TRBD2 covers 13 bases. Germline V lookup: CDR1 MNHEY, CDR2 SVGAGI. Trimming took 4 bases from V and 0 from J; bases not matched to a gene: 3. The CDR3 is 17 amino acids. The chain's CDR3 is CASSLRTSGSSYNEQFF. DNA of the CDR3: TGTGCCAGCAGTTTACGGACTAGCGGGAGCTCCTACAATGAGCAGTTCTTC.

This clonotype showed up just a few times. This CDR3 reads CASSLVGLGWYNEQFF. CDR3 coding DNA: TGTGCCAGCAGCTTAGTTGGTCTAGGGTGGTACAATGAGCAGTTCTTC. The chain links TRBV7-9 to TRBJ2-1; D remains ambiguous. This CDR3 spans 16 amino acids. Germline loops: CDR1 SEHNR, CDR2 FQNEAQ (reference sequence). The V and J ends lost 1 base and 4 bases respectively, with 14 bases between them.

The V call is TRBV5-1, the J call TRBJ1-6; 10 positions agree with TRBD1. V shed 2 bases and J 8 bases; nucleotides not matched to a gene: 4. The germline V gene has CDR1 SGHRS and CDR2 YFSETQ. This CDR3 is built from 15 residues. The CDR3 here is CASSFIGQGDSPLHF. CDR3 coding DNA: TGCGCCAGCAGCTTCATCGGACAGGGGGATTCACCCCTCCACTTT.

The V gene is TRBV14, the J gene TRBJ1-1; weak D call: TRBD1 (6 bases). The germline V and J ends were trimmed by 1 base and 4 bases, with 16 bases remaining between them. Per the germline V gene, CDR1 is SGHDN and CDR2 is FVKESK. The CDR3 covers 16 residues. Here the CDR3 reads CASSQAIGRGGTEAFF. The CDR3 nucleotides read TGTGCCAGCAGCCAAGCGATAGGAAGGGGGGGCACTGAAGCTTTCTTT.

This CDR3 reads CSASIPGRSNEKLFF. The CDR3 region has the DNA TGCAGTGCTAGTATCCCTGGCAGATCTAATGAAAAACTGTTTTTT. This chain joins TRBV20-1 and TRBJ1-4, with unresolved D. The V gene lost 3 bases and the J gene lost 3 bases, with 14 bases spanning the gap. The CDR3 is 15 residues long. Germline CDR1 DFQATT, CDR2 SNEGSKA (reference sequence).

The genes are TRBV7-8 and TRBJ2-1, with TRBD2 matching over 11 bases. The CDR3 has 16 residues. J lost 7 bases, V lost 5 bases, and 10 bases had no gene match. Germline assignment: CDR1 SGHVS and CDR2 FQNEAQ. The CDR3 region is CASSKGTSGGMNEQFF. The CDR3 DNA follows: TGTGCCAGCAGCAAAGGAACTAGCGGGGGTATGAATGAGCAGTTCTTC.

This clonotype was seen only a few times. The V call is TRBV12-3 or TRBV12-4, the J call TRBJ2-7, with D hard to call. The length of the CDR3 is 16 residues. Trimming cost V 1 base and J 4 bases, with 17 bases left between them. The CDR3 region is CASSLEYTWPQYEQYF. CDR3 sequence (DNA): TGTGCCAGCAGTTTAGAATATACATGGCCCCAGTACGAGCAGTACTTC.